Listed below are T cell receptor beta chains from one sample, sequenced in a study of blood T cell repertoires in COVID-19. Generated by immunoSEQ multiplex PCR, the TCRdb table keeps only in-frame clones and is missing some. The sample yields fewer than 350,000 clones, approximately 91% seen once. Sequencing was done on a sample of PBMCs or T cells enriched from blood (not recorded which). These receptors were collected from a middle-aged woman with acute COVID-19. Each CDR3 is given with its conserved first and last residue. D genes are given only for firm matches. The listing skips clone size in some rows; elsewhere it reads once, few, many or a size class.

d_call	v_call	j_call	clone_size	cdr3_aa	cdr3_nt
-	TRBV5-1	TRBJ1-6	-	CASSLGVSSYNSPLHF	TGCGCCAGCAGCTTGGGTGTGAGCTCCTATAATTCACCCCTCCACTTT
-	TRBV5-1	TRBJ2-3	-	CASRRGDSSPTDTQYF	TGCGCCAGCAGACGGGGAGACTCATCCCCCACAGATACGCAGTATTTT
TRBD1	TRBV5-1	TRBJ1-1	-	CASSPGQSNTEAFF	TGCGCCAGCAGCCCGGGACAGTCGAACACTGAAGCTTTCTTT
-	TRBV4-1	TRBJ1-2	once	CASSPREGHYGYTF	TGCGCCAGCAGCCCCCGGGAGGGCCACTATGGCTACACCTTC
-	TRBV18	TRBJ1-6	once	CASSPRPLDSPLHF	TGTGCCAGCTCACCGCGGCCACTTGATTCACCCCTCCACTTT
TRBD1	TRBV19	TRBJ1-4	once	CASSPMTGVYEKLFF	TGTGCCAGTAGTCCTATGACAGGGGTATATGAAAAACTGTTTTTT
-	TRBV6-5	TRBJ1-5	-	CASLDSRNQPQHF	TGTGCCAGCCTCGACAGTCGCAATCAGCCCCAGCATTTT
-	TRBV11-3	TRBJ2-1	-	CASSLLAGSSYNEQFF	TGTGCCAGCAGCTTACTGGCGGGGAGCTCCTACAATGAGCAGTTCTTC
-	TRBV30	TRBJ1-3	-	CAWIEDPAGKGNTIYF	TGTGCCTGGATTGAGGACCCGGCAGGGAAAGGAAACACCATATATTTT
-	TRBV6-5	TRBJ2-7	-	CASSLLDYEQYF	TGTGCCAGCAGTCTACTAGACTACGAGCAGTACTTC
TRBD1	TRBV5-6	TRBJ1-1	-	CASSFRDRGLTEAFF	TGTGCCAGCAGCTTCCGGGACAGGGGATTAACTGAAGCTTTCTTT
-	TRBV12-5	TRBJ1-2	-	CASGTDSPFSYTF	TGTGCTAGTGGTACTGACAGTCCTTTCAGCTACACCTTC
TRBD1	TRBV28	TRBJ2-3	-	CASSYSDRGTDTDTQYF	TGTGCCAGCAGTTACAGTGACAGGGGGACGGACACAGATACGCAGTATTTT
TRBD2	TRBV28	TRBJ2-7	-	CASSSPYLGGSSYEQYF	TGTGCCAGCAGTTCGCCTTATCTAGGCGGGAGCTCCTACGAGCAGTACTTC
TRBD2	TRBV6-1	TRBJ2-1	-	CASSDAGLGGNEQFF	TGTGCCAGCAGTGATGCGGGACTAGGGGGCAATGAGCAGTTCTTC
TRBD2	TRBV30	TRBJ2-6	-	CAWSGGVAGANVLTF	TGTGCCTGGAGCGGGGGGGTAGCTGGGGCCAACGTCCTGACTTTC
-	TRBV5-1	TRBJ2-7	-	CASSLTGSSYEQYF	TGCGCCAGCAGCTTGACGGGATCGTCCTACGAGCAGTACTTC
TRBD2	TRBV6-2/TRBV6-3	TRBJ2-7	-	CASSSTSGSYEQYF	TGTGCCAGCAGCTCCACTAGCGGGAGTTACGAGCAGTACTTC